Given below is one TCR beta chain in context. Its antigen is unidentified. This sample was taken from a study of T cell responses to AZD1222 COVID-19 vaccine. Study summary: Combined were second doses at about 4 or about 12 weeks. Study-wide points: Increased Spike-specific TCR breadth and depth were observed after two AZD1222 doses. Donors, mostly white British, included more females; clonal diversity was possibly underestimated.

Using immunoSEQ multiplex PCR, the repertoire was profiled, and TCRdb retains in-frame clones only, with some absent. The sample gives more than 95,000 clones, approximately 88% of which show up once; around 30% is in the top ten. The CDR3 sequence is 15 residues long. The V end was cut by 5 bases, the J end by 2 bases, with 10 bases between. The germline V gene has CDR1 SEHNR and CDR2 FQNEAQ (reference sequence). The source material was peripheral blood, sampled on day 0 of AZD1222 vaccination. The V gene is TRBV7-9, the J gene TRBJ2-6; possibly TRBD1 for D (5 bases). The receptor comes from an adult in good health. The CDR3 coding sequence is TGTGCCAGCAGCCTACAGGCCCCTGGGGCCAACGTCCTGACTTTC. Translated, it gives CASSLQAPGANVLTF.